The clone carrying this TCR beta chain was picked up a small number of times. Its antigen is still unknown. The data were obtained in a study of T cell repertoires in cytomegalovirus infection. Background on the study: The public TCR beta signatures pointed to both CMV infection and matching HLA type. General study results and limits: CMV-specific TCR beta clonotypes restricted by HLA-C dominated the ex vivo response. The study identified carriers of CMV plus the relevant HLA from cumulative public TCR beta family frequency.

A single record per CDR3 protein comes from TCRdb applying MiXCR to the reads. The top ten clones hold around 4.5% of a sample with some 320,000 distinct CDR3 sequences, 9% to 9.5% of them seen once. V gave up 1 base and J gave up 2 bases, with 12 bases separating them. CDR3 length equals 16 residues. Germline loops: CDR1 LNHNV, CDR2 YYDKDF (reference sequence). The sequence was collected from a human donor in good health (CMV status not recorded). Some clones in this sample may be carry-over from other donors' samples. The gene calls are TRBV15 and TRBJ2-1; TRBD2 is a possible D gene (5 bases). The sequenced material came from PBMCs. CDR3 in DNA: TGTGCCACCAGCAGAGGAACGGGGAAGGCCTACAATGAGCAGTTCTTC. Translating it yields CATSRGTGKAYNEQFF.